The 22 T cell receptor beta chains listed next were all sequenced from one sample in a study of T cell responses to AZD1222 COVID-19 vaccine (dated by TCRdb to the early 2020s). The intended sense of this specimen's time point label: baseline before first vaccination. Libraries were made using the immunoSEQ multiplex PCR assay. TCRdb holds this immuneACCESS table with in-frame rearrangements only. Some clones are missing; in checked studies, unresolved V genes explain under half, and the rest has no known cause. The sample table contains around 99,000 clones; only one count was recorded for over 80% of them. Less than 8.5% of the sample is taken by the ten largest. Sequenced material: peripheral blood, taken on day 0 of AZD1222 vaccination. These TCRs come from an adult in good health.

The CDR3 reads CASSATGTGLFTEAFF. In DNA, the CDR3 is TGTGCCAGCAGCGCTACCGGGACAGGGCTGTTCACTGAAGCTTTCTTT. The rearrangement joins TRBV7-6 to TRBJ1-1; 9 nucleotides match TRBD1. Germline V gene sequence: CDR1 SGHVS, CDR2 FNYEAQ. The J segment lost 4 bases and the V segment lost 5 bases, leaving 11 bases of the junction unmatched. The CDR3 is 16 amino acids. The full variable domain, with the rest looked up from reference TRBV7-6 and TRBJ1-1, is GAGVSQSPRYKVTKRGQDVALRCDPISGHVSLYWYRQALGQGPEFLTYFNYEAQQDKSGLPNDRFSAERPEGSISTLTIQRTEQRDSAMYRCASSATGTGLFTEAFFGQGTRLTVV.

This clone came up once. This chain uses TRBV10-1 with TRBJ1-1; D is perhaps TRBD1 (6 bases). Germline CDR1 is WNHNN and CDR2 is SYGVQD (reference sequence). V gave up 0 bases and J gave up 8 bases, with 13 bases separating them. The CDR3 sequence is 14 residues long. In DNA, the CDR3 is TGCGCCAGCAGTGAGTCGGGGGACAAGCCCGAAGCTTTCTTT. This sequence encodes CASSESGDKPEAFF.

There are a few counts of this clone. V usage is TRBV2 and J usage is TRBJ1-5; no reliable D call. Germline V gives CDR1 SNHLY, CDR2 FYNNEI. This CDR3 contains 13 residues. V lost 6 bases, J lost 9 bases, and 15 bases lay in between. The CDR3, as DNA: TGTGCCAGCAGCCGGACGGTTCGGTTGCCCCAGCATTTT. Translating gives CASSRTVRLPQHF.

The chain uses TRBV5-1 and TRBJ1-1; no firm D call. The CDR3 is made up of 14 amino acids. The V end lost 0 bases, the J end lost 3 bases, and 9 bases lay between the germline ends. Germline lookup yields CDR1 SGHRS and CDR2 YFSETQ. CDR3 residues: CASSLESVYTEAFF. The CDR3 DNA follows: TGCGCCAGCAGCTTGGAGTCGGTGTACACTGAAGCTTTCTTT. The complete variable domain, with remaining parts taken from reference TRBV5-1 and TRBJ1-1, reads KAGVTQTPRYLIKTRGQQVTLSCSPISGHRSVSWYQQTPGQGLQFLFEYFSETQRNKGNFPGRFSGRQFSNSRSEMNVSTLELGDSALYLCASSLESVYTEAFFGQGTRLTVV.

The count of this clone is one. The chain uses TRBV27 and TRBJ1-1; D gene ambiguous. Trimming left V 2 bases short and J 0 bases short, with 16 bases between. This CDR3 contains 17 residues. Germline V gives CDR1 MNHEY, CDR2 SMNVEV (reference sequence). The CDR3 is CASSLAQDSSMNTEAFF. CDR3 bases: TGTGCCAGCAGTTTAGCCCAGGACTCTTCAATGAACACTGAAGCTTTCTTT.

This sequence joins TRBV19 and TRBJ2-7, with D perhaps matching TRBD2 (5 bases). The CDR3 loop spans 14 amino acids. The germline V and J ends were trimmed by 3 bases and 9 bases, with 18 bases remaining between them. The germline gives CDR1 LNHDA, CDR2 SQIVND (reference sequence). CDR3 sequence (DNA): TGTGCCAGTAGTATGCACGGGGTTCAGAGAGCGCAGTACTTC. Amino acid sequence: CASSMHGVQRAQYF.

The V call is TRBV20-1, the J call TRBJ2-5, with a possible D match to TRBD1 (5 bases). The CDR3 spans 11 residues. The germline gives CDR1 DFQATT, CDR2 SNEGSKA (reference sequence). Trimming cost V 5 bases and J 4 bases, with 8 bases left between them. CDR3 coding DNA: TGCAGTGCTCAGACAGCAGAGACCCAGTACTTC. Encoded protein: CSAQTAETQYF.

The chain uses TRBV6-5 and TRBJ2-7, with 12 bases aligning to TRBD2. The V segment lost 8 bases and the J segment 5 bases; nucleotides outside the gene matches: 1. CDR1 and CDR2 (germline): MNHEY, SVGAGI. The CDR3 contains 12 residues. The CDR3 loop is CASLAGGNEQYF. The CDR3 DNA is TGTGCCAGCCTAGCGGGAGGGAACGAGCAGTACTTC.

J is TRBJ2-1 and V is TRBV9; a weak D match, TRBD2 (5 bases). CDR3 length: 14 amino acids. CDR1 and CDR2 (germline): SGDLS, YYNGEE. Trimming shortened V by 0 bases and J by 1 base, and 5 bases separated the two germline ends. CDR3 DNA sequence: TGTGCCAGCAGCGTAGGAGGGTCCTACAATGAGCAGTTCTTC. As protein: CASSVGGSYNEQFF.

J is TRBJ2-5 and V is TRBV30; 10 bases fit TRBD2. The V segment lost 2 bases and the J segment 2 bases; nucleotides outside the gene matches: 5. The CDR3 is 15 amino acids. The V gene's germline CDR1 is GTSNPN and CDR2 SVGIG (reference sequence). CDR3 sequence: CAWSSGRARQETQYF. CDR3 nucleotides: TGTGCCTGGAGTAGCGGGAGGGCCAGGCAAGAGACCCAGTACTTC.

The V and J genes are TRBV7-9 and TRBJ1-2; no clear D gene. This CDR3 spans 12 amino acids. CDR1 and CDR2 (germline): SEHNR, FQNEAQ (reference sequence). V was pared by 1 base and J by 5 bases, with 5 bases between. The CDR3 bases are TGTGCCAGCAGCTTAGGGACTTATGGCTACACCTTC. Its translation is CASSLGTYGYTF.

This chain connects TRBV10-3 to TRBJ1-5; TRBD1 agrees at 9 bases. The CDR3 extends over 15 amino acids. CDR1 and CDR2 (germline): ENHRY, SYGVKD. Germline trimming cut 6 bases from V and 2 bases from J; bases unmatched to any gene: 5. CDR3 residues: CAIRADRGGNQPQHF. The CDR3 nucleotides are TGTGCCATCAGGGCGGACAGGGGAGGCAATCAGCCCCAGCATTTT.

The rearrangement joins TRBV6-5 to TRBJ1-5; weak D call: TRBD1 (5 bases). This CDR3 is 15 amino acids long. Deletions cut 7 bases from V and 7 bases from J, with 20 bases between. Germline assignment: CDR1 MNHEY and CDR2 SVGAGI. In DNA form, the CDR3 reads TGTGCCAGCAAGGAAAACTCTGGGGGGTACCAGCCCCAGCATTTT. This gives the protein CASKENSGGYQPQHF.

V gene TRBV18 combines with J gene TRBJ2-3; TRBD1 aligns across 9 bases. V was clipped by 3 bases and J by 2 bases; unmatched bases: 9. Germline CDR1 is KGHSH and CDR2 is LQKENI. This CDR3 has 17 amino acids. In DNA, the CDR3 is TGTGCCAGCTCACCTGGCATAACAGGGGGCGTCACAGATACGCAGTATTTT. It yields the protein CASSPGITGGVTDTQYF.

The chain uses TRBV15 and TRBJ2-5, with D perhaps TRBD2 (6 bases). In germline, CDR1 is LNHNV, CDR2 YYDKDF (reference sequence). This CDR3 has 14 residues. Deletions cut 5 bases from V and 4 bases from J, with 14 bases between. DNA of the CDR3: TGTGCCACCAGCGTTGCTAGCGCCATAGAGACCCAGTACTTC. Translating gives CATSVASAIETQYF.

With respect to this clone: This sample also contains other DNA sequences that code for the same CDR3. J is TRBJ1-5 and V is TRBV27; TRBD1 agrees at 7 bases. The ends lost 6 bases at V and 3 bases at J; junction bases unmatched: 5. The CDR3 runs 14 residues. In germline, CDR1 is MNHEY, CDR2 SMNVEV (reference sequence). This chain's CDR3 is CASRRTGSNQPQHF. CDR3 in DNA: TGTGCCAGCAGACGGACAGGTTCCAATCAGCCCCAGCATTTT.

This sequence joins TRBV19 and TRBJ1-5, with no clear D. CDR1 is LNHDA and CDR2 is SQIVND in the germline V gene (reference sequence). The V end lost 6 bases, the J end lost 3 bases, and 9 bases lay between the germline ends. This CDR3 spans 13 amino acids. Written as DNA, the CDR3 is TGTGCCAGTAGCTGGGATAACAATCAGCCCCAGCATTTT. Translation gives CASSWDNNQPQHF. Together with reference TRBV19 and TRBJ1-5, the CDR3 gives the full variable domain: DGGITQSPKYLFRKEGQNVTLSCEQNLNHDAMYWYRQDPGQGLRLIYYSQIVNDFQKGDIAEGYSVSREKKESFPLTVTSAQKNPTAFYLCASSWDNNQPQHFGDGTRLSIL.

The chain is built from TRBV7-2 and TRBJ1-2; D remains ambiguous. The CDR3 covers 12 residues. V was cut by 1 base and J by 6 bases, with 6 bases left in between. Germline V gene data show CDR1 as SGHTA and CDR2 as FQGNSA. The chain's CDR3 is CASSLVADGYTF. DNA for the CDR3: TGTGCCAGCAGCTTAGTAGCCGATGGCTACACCTTC.

The chain employs TRBV10-3 and TRBJ1-1; a possible D gene is TRBD1 (6 bases). Per the germline V gene, CDR1 is ENHRY and CDR2 is SYGVKD. V was shortened by 2 bases and J by 6 bases, with 19 bases between the two germline ends. The CDR3 spans 16 residues. The CDR3 DNA reads TGTGCCATCAGTGAGGGGGGGGCAGCAAATACAGCTGAAGCTTTCTTT. It translates to CAISEGGAANTAEAFF.

The chain carries TRBV10-1 and TRBJ2-1; 7 bases match TRBD2. V lost 8 bases, J lost 6 bases, and 4 bases stayed unmatched. Germline-derived CDR1 and CDR2 are WNHNN and SYGVQD (reference sequence). The CDR3 extends over 12 amino acids. CDR3 protein: CASGRAFNEQFF. For the CDR3, the DNA is TGCGCCAGCGGGAGGGCCTTCAATGAGCAGTTCTTC.

V gene TRBV6-5 combines with J gene TRBJ1-3; D ambiguous. This CDR3 has 13 amino acids. V lost 6 bases, J lost 0 bases, and 6 bases lay in between. In germline, CDR1 is MNHEY, CDR2 SVGAGI. The CDR3 loop reads CASSESSGNTIYF. The CDR3 DNA reads TGTGCCAGCAGCGAGAGCTCTGGAAACACCATATATTTT.

The chain couples TRBV5-1 to TRBJ2-3, with D possibly TRBD2 on 5 matching bases. Per the germline V gene, CDR1 is SGHRS and CDR2 is YFSETQ. Trimming stripped 0 bases from V and 3 bases from J, with 14 bases between. This CDR3 comprises 16 residues. The CDR3 bases are TGCGCCAGCAGCTTGGACGCGGGTTTTCGGACAGATACGCAGTATTTT. The encoded protein is CASSLDAGFRTDTQYF.